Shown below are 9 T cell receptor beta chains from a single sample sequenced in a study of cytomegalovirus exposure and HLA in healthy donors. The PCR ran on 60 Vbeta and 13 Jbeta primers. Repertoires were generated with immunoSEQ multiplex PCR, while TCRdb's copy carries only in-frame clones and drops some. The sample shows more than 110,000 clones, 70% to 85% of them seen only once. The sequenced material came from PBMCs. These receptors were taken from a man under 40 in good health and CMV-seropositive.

CDR3 coding DNA: TGTGCCAGCAGCGTGCGGACAGGGGGCGGTGGGGCCAACGTCCTGACTTTC. Translating it yields CASSVRTGGGGANVLTF. The V call is TRBV9, the J call TRBJ2-6; 11 bases are shared with TRBD1. The V and J ends lost 2 bases and 3 bases, in that order; junction bases with no gene match: 4. The V gene's germline CDR1 is SGDLS and CDR2 YYNGEE. This CDR3 is built from 17 residues.

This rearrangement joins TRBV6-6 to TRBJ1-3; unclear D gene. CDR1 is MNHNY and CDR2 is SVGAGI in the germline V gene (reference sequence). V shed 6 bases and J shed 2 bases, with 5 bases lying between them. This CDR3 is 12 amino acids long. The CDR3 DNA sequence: TGTGCCAGCAGCCTAACTGGAAACACCATATATTTT. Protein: CASSLTGNTIYF.

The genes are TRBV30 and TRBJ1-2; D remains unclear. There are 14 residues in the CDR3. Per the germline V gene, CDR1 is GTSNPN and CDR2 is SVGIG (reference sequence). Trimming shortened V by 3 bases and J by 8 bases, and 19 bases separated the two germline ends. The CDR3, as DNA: TGTGCCTGGAGCGCTAGAGAGCGGGGTGGAGGCTACACCTTC. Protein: CAWSARERGGGYTF.

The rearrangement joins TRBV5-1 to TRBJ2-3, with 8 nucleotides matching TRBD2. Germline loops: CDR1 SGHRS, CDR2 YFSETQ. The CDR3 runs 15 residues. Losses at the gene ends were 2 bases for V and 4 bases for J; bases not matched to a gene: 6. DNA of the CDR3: TGCGCCAGCAGCTTACGGGGGGGCCGCGCAGATACGCAGTATTTT. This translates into CASSLRGGRADTQYF.

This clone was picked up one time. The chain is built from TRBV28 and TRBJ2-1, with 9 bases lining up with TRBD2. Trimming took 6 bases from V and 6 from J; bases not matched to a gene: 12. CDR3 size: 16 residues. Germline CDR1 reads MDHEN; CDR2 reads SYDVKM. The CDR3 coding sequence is TGTGCCAGCAGGCTGTTGCCGGGACTAGCCCCCAATGAGCAGTTCTTC. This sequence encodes CASRLLPGLAPNEQFF.

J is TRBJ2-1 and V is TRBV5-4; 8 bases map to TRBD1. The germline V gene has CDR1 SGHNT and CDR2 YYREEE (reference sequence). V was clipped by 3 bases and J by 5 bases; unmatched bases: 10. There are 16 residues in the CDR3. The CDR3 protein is CASSSLQGGSDNEQFF. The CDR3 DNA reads TGTGCCAGCAGCTCCTTACAGGGGGGAAGTGACAATGAGCAGTTCTTC. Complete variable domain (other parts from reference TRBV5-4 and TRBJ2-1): ETGVTQSPTHLIKTRGQQVTLRCSSQSGHNTVSWYQQALGQGPQFIFQYYREEENGRGNFPPRFSGLQFPNYSSELNVNALELDDSALYLCASSSLQGGSDNEQFFGPGTRLTVL.

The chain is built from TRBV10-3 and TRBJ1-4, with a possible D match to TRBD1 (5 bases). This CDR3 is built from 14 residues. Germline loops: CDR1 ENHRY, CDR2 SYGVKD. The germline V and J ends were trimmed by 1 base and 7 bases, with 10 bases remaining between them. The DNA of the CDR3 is TGTGCCATCAGTGAGTACCAGGGAGGTGAAAAACTGTTTTTT. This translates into CAISEYQGGEKLFF.

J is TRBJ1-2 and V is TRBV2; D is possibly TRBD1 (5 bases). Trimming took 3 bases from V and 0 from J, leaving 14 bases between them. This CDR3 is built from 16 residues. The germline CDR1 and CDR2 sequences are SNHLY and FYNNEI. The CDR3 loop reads CASSDPPGGTNYGYTF. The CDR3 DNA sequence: TGTGCCAGCAGTGACCCACCCGGGGGGACTAACTATGGCTACACCTTC. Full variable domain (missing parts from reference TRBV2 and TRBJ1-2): EPEVTQTPSHQVTQMGQEVILRCVPISNHLYFYWYRQILGQKVEFLVSFYNNEISEKSEIFDDQFSVERPDGSNFTLKIRSTKLEDSAMYFCASSDPPGGTNYGYTFGSGTRLTVV.

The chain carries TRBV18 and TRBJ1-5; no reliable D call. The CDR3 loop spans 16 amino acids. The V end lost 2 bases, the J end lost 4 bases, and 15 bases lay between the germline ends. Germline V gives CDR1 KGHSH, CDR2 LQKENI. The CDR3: CASSPFSREPNQPQHF. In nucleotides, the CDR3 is TGTGCCAGCTCACCATTTAGCCGGGAGCCTAATCAGCCCCAGCATTTT.